These 23 T cell receptor beta chains were all obtained from the same sample, sequenced in a study of blood T cell repertoires in COVID-19. Using immunoSEQ multiplex PCR, the repertoire was profiled, and TCRdb retains in-frame clones only, with some absent. The sample shows around 200,000 clones, roughly nine tenths of them seen only once. Sequencing input: peripheral blood. All receptors come from a man in his sixties or seventies with active or convalescent COVID-19.

The chain carries TRBV7-9 and TRBJ1-2; D is possibly TRBD1 (5 bases). The ends were cut back, 4 bases at V and 2 bases at J, with 8 bases in the middle. The V gene's germline CDR1 is SEHNR and CDR2 FQNEAQ (reference sequence). CDR3 length: 13 residues. CDR3 bases: TGTGCCAGCAGCTCGACAGCGAACTATGGCTACACCTTC. It is translated as CASSSTANYGYTF.

To note about this clone: The same CDR3 is also encoded by other DNA sequences in this sample. This chain connects TRBV18 to TRBJ2-7; 8 bases are shared with TRBD1. This CDR3 contains 13 residues. J gave up 3 bases and V 6 bases, and 4 bases lay outside the gene matches. CDR1 and CDR2 (germline): KGHSH, LQKENI. In DNA form, the CDR3 reads TGTGCCAGCTCTGAAGGACAGGGCTACGAGCAGTACTTC. Translation gives CASSEGQGYEQYF.

The rearrangement links TRBV19 to TRBJ2-5; D is undetermined. This CDR3 contains 14 residues. V was pared by 6 bases and J by 5 bases, with 16 bases between. CDR1 is LNHDA, CDR2 SQIVND, per germline (reference sequence). The CDR3 spells CASSPTFAGETQYF. DNA for the CDR3: TGTGCCAGTAGCCCAACCTTTGCCGGGGAGACCCAGTACTTC.

The V gene is TRBV3-1 (or the pseudogene TRBV3-2), the J gene TRBJ1-1, with D unresolved. The CDR3 contains 12 residues. The V gene lost 3 bases and the J gene lost 7 bases, with 9 bases spanning the gap. Germline CDR1 and CDR2: LGHDT and YNNKEL (reference sequence). The CDR3 reads CASSHRRLEAFF. DNA for the CDR3: TGTGCCAGCAGCCACAGGCGTCTTGAAGCTTTCTTT.

CDR3 amino acids: CASSLLTSLSSNEQFF. CDR3 coding DNA: TGCGCCAGCAGCTTACTTACTAGCTTGTCGTCCAATGAGCAGTTCTTC. The chain joins TRBV5-1 to TRBJ2-1; weak D call: TRBD2 (6 bases). The V end lost 2 bases, the J end lost 6 bases, and 18 bases lay between the germline ends. The germline V gene encodes CDR1 SGHRS and CDR2 YFSETQ. This CDR3 spans 16 amino acids.

V usage is TRBV7-8 and J usage is TRBJ2-5; 9 positions agree with TRBD2. V was clipped by 3 bases and J by 4 bases; unmatched bases: 21. This CDR3 region has 20 residues. Germline V gene sequence: CDR1 SGHVS, CDR2 FQNEAQ. CDR3 loop: CASSFRVSGRLGTSAETQYF. CDR3 sequence (DNA): TGTGCCAGCAGCTTCAGGGTCAGCGGGAGGCTAGGTACGTCGGCAGAGACCCAGTACTTC.

The chain links TRBV2 to TRBJ1-1; D not resolved. This CDR3 contains 14 residues. Trimming took 3 bases from V and 3 from J, leaving 11 bases between them. CDR1 and CDR2 from the germline V gene are SNHLY and FYNNEI. The CDR3, as DNA: TGTGCCAGCAGTGAGTACGCGGCCTACACTGAAGCTTTCTTT. This encodes CASSEYAAYTEAFF.

J is TRBJ2-4 and V is TRBV7-9, with D perhaps TRBD2 (5 bases). From germline, CDR1 is SEHNR and CDR2 FQNEAQ (reference sequence). The CDR3 length is 16 residues. The V and J ends lost 1 base and 0 bases respectively, with 10 bases between them. The CDR3 is CASSLVSGVAKNIQYF. CDR3 DNA: TGTGCCAGCAGCTTAGTATCCGGGGTAGCCAAAAACATTCAGTACTTC. Together with reference TRBV7-9 and TRBJ2-4, the CDR3 gives the full variable domain: DTGVSQNPRHKITKRGQNVTFRCDPISEHNRLYWYRQTLGQGPEFLTYFQNEAQLEKSRLLSDRFSAERPKGSFSTLEIQRTEQGDSAMYLCASSLVSGVAKNIQYFGAGTRLSVL.

The rearrangement links TRBV7-9 to TRBJ2-1; TRBD2 agrees at 7 bases. Germline CDR1 is SEHNR and CDR2 is FQNEAQ (reference sequence). The trim removed 5 bases at V and 6 bases at J, leaving 7 bases unmatched. The length of the CDR3 is 14 residues. This CDR3 is CASSGAGRTNEQFF. CDR3 nucleotide sequence: TGTGCCAGCAGCGGAGCGGGGAGGACCAATGAGCAGTTCTTC.

In nucleotides, the CDR3 is TGTGCCAGCAGCTTGAATTCCGGGTTAGTTCGGGCTTTCTTT. Its translation is CASSLNSGLVRAFF. The chain couples TRBV5-8 to TRBJ1-1, with no clear D. V was shortened by 1 base and J by 11 bases, with 18 bases between the two germline ends. CDR3 size: 14 residues. In germline, CDR1 is SGHTS, CDR2 YDEGEE. The whole variable domain, remainder taken from reference TRBV5-8 and TRBJ1-1, is EAGVTQSPTHLIKTRGQQATLRCSPISGHTSVYWYQQALGLGLQFLLWYDEGEERNRGNFPPRFSGRQFPNYSSELNVNALELEDSALYLCASSLNSGLVRAFFGQGTRLTVV.

This clone was seen a few times. The same CDR3 also results from other DNA sequences found in this sample. The chain combines TRBV19 with TRBJ1-3; D gene ambiguous. The V and J ends lost 6 bases and 0 bases respectively, with 9 bases between them. Germline CDR1 LNHDA, CDR2 SQIVND (reference sequence). This CDR3 region has 14 residues. CDR3 residues: CASRSGSSGNTIYF. CDR3 nucleotides: TGTGCCAGTAGGTCAGGAAGCTCTGGAAACACCATATATTTT.

This clone was found a few times. The chain recombines TRBV24-1 with TRBJ1-2, with 7 bases lining up with TRBD1. V shed 3 bases and J 6 bases; nucleotides not matched to a gene: 3. Per germline, CDR1 KGHDR and CDR2 SFDVKD. The CDR3 spans 13 residues. The DNA of the CDR3 is TGTGCCACCAGTGATAGACAGGGAAATGGCTACACCTTC. Translated: CATSDRQGNGYTF.

CDR3 sequence (DNA): TGTGCCAGCTGCCTTAGACAGAGGACTGAAGCTTTCTTT. It is translated as CASCLRQRTEAFF. V is TRBV19 and J is TRBJ1-1; D may be TRBD1 (5 bases). Germline V CDR1 and CDR2: LNHDA, SQIVND (reference sequence). V was pared by 9 bases and J by 5 bases, with 16 bases between. CDR3 length equals 13 residues. Full variable domain (remainder filled in from reference TRBV19 and TRBJ1-1): DGGITQSPKYLFRKEGQNVTLSCEQNLNHDAMYWYRQDPGQGLRLIYYSQIVNDFQKGDIAEGYSVSREKKESFPLTVTSAQKNPTAFYLCASCLRQRTEAFFGQGTRLTVV.

The chain combines TRBV20-1 with TRBJ2-7, with a weak D call TRBD1 (5 bases). Looked up from germline, CDR1 is DFQATT and CDR2 is SNEGSKA (reference sequence). V was pared by 3 bases and J by 5 bases, with 17 bases between. CDR3 length: 14 residues. DNA for the CDR3: TGCAGTGCTAGTTCCCGCCTTGGGGCCAACGAGCAGTACTTC. It codes for CSASSRLGANEQYF.

The chain is built from TRBV6-5 and TRBJ1-2; 9 bases are shared with TRBD1. The CDR3 loop spans 16 amino acids. Trimming took 0 bases from V and 5 from J; bases not matched to a gene: 7. CDR1 MNHEY and CDR2 SVGAGI come from the germline V gene. The CDR3 protein is CASSYSWDRVWYGYTF. For the CDR3, the DNA is TGTGCCAGCAGTTACTCCTGGGACAGGGTGTGGTATGGCTACACCTTC.

This clone was picked up a small number of times. The rearrangement uses TRBV2 and TRBJ2-7, with D unclear. The germline V and J ends were trimmed by 4 bases and 3 bases, with 10 bases remaining between them. Germline V CDR1 and CDR2: SNHLY, FYNNEI. The CDR3 totals 13 residues. The CDR3 spells CASSVQISYEQYF. In nucleotides, the CDR3 is TGTGCCAGCAGTGTTCAGATAAGCTACGAGCAGTACTTC.

This clone occurred many times. The V and J genes are TRBV2 and TRBJ1-6; 7 bases align to TRBD1. Per the germline V gene, CDR1 is SNHLY and CDR2 is FYNNEI. This CDR3 comprises 13 residues. With V trimmed by 6 bases and J by 6 bases, 2 bases remained unmatched. CDR3 residues: CASRGTANSPLHF. DNA for the CDR3: TGTGCCAGCAGGGGGACAGCTAATTCACCCCTCCACTTT. The full variable domain, completed using reference TRBV2 and TRBJ1-6, is EPEVTQTPSHQVTQMGQEVILRCVPISNHLYFYWYRQILGQKVEFLVSFYNNEISEKSEIFDDQFSVERPDGSNFTLKIRSTKLEDSAMYFCASRGTANSPLHFGNGTRLTVT.

This chain uses TRBV5-1 with TRBJ1-1; D is possibly TRBD1 (6 bases). V was pared by 4 bases and J by 0 bases, with 10 bases between. Germline V gene data show CDR1 as SGHRS and CDR2 as YFSETQ. This CDR3 is 14 amino acids long. CDR3 residues: CASSPTGLNTEAFF. The DNA of the CDR3 is TGCGCCAGCAGCCCGACAGGATTGAACACTGAAGCTTTCTTT.

The CDR3 bases are TGTGCCAGCAAGGGACAGGGCCGTGCGTGGGAGGGCTACACCTTC. It codes for CASKGQGRAWEGYTF. The chain carries TRBV5-6 and TRBJ1-2; TRBD1 matches at 9 bases. Germline CDR1 reads SGHDT; CDR2 reads YYEEEE. This CDR3 has 15 amino acids. Unmatched junction bases numbered 14, after V lost 6 bases and J lost 8 bases. The whole variable domain, filled in from reference TRBV5-6 and TRBJ1-2, reads DAGVTQSPTHLIKTRGQQVTLRCSPKSGHDTVSWYQQALGQGPQFIFQYYEEEERQRGNFPDRFSGHQFPNYSSELNVNALLLGDSALYLCASKGQGRAWEGYTFGSGTRLTVV.

V is TRBV28 and J is TRBJ2-7, with 10 nucleotides matching TRBD2. The CDR3 is 17 amino acids. V was pared by 6 bases and J by 6 bases, with 17 bases of the junction left unmatched. Germline-derived CDR1 and CDR2 are MDHEN and SYDVKM. The CDR3 here is CASSSSGRGARDGEQYF. CDR3 coding DNA: TGTGCCAGCAGCTCCAGCGGGAGGGGAGCCCGAGATGGCGAGCAGTACTTC.

The chain links TRBV7-9 to TRBJ2-1; TRBD2 is a possible D gene (5 bases). The germline V gene has CDR1 SEHNR and CDR2 FQNEAQ (reference sequence). The CDR3 sequence is 15 residues long. Trimming stripped 6 bases from V and 2 bases from J, with 14 bases between. DNA for the CDR3: TGTGCCAGCAGTCGTGACTACCCGCCCTACAATGAGCAGTTCTTC. It translates to CASSRDYPPYNEQFF.

This chain links TRBV5-8 with TRBJ1-2, with D uncertain. The CDR3 is 12 residues long. The V gene lost 3 bases and the J gene lost 4 bases, with 7 bases spanning the gap. Germline values: CDR1 SGHTS, CDR2 YDEGEE. Here the CDR3 DNA reads TGTGCCAGCAGCTACCGGGGCTATGGCTACACCTTC. Amino acids: CASSYRGYGYTF.

This clone was detected once. This rearrangement joins TRBV7-6 to TRBJ2-5; D might be TRBD1 (6 bases). V was pared by 0 bases and J by 1 base, with 9 bases between. The CDR3 sequence is 15 residues long. Germline lookup yields CDR1 SGHVS and CDR2 FNYEAQ. DNA of the CDR3: TGTGCCAGCAGCTTAGCCGGACAGCCCCAAGAGACCCAGTACTTC. Protein: CASSLAGQPQETQYF. Combining the CDR3 with reference TRBV7-6 and TRBJ2-5 gives the whole variable domain GAGVSQSPRYKVTKRGQDVALRCDPISGHVSLYWYRQALGQGPEFLTYFNYEAQQDKSGLPNDRFSAERPEGSISTLTIQRTEQRDSAMYRCASSLAGQPQETQYFGPGTRLLVL.